These 15 T cell receptor beta chains were sequenced from one sample in a study of T cell repertoires in cytomegalovirus infection (dated by TCRdb to the late 2010s). Instrument on record: Illumina HiSeq 1500. TCRdb cleaned the public reads at Q25 with fastp, built clones with MiXCR and kept in-frame beta chains. All rows with the same CDR3 protein become a single entry with the most common DNA and genes. The sample table records 450,000 to 600,000 distinct CDR3 sequences; approximately 11% of these occur just once. 9.5% to 13% of the sample lies in the top ten. Source material: PBMCs. All receptors derive from a human donor in good health (CMV status not recorded). Some clones in this sample may be carry-over from other donors' samples.

The V and J genes are TRBV18 and TRBJ2-3; 8 bases are shared with TRBD2. There are 15 residues in the CDR3. Unmatched junction bases numbered 3, after V lost 2 bases and J lost 2 bases. The germline V gene has CDR1 KGHSH and CDR2 LQKENI. The CDR3: CASSPTSGDTDTQYF. Here the CDR3 DNA reads TGTGCCAGCTCACCAACTAGCGGCGACACAGATACGCAGTATTTT. Combining the CDR3 with reference TRBV18 and TRBJ2-3 gives the whole variable domain NAGVMQNPRHLVRRRGQEARLRCSPMKGHSHVYWYRQLPEEGLKFMVYLQKENIIDESGMPKERFSAEFPKEGPSILRIQQVVRGDSAAYFCASSPTSGDTDTQYFGPGTRLTVL.

This clonotype was found many times. This chain's CDR3 is CASSLFLGERSYNEQFF. The CDR3 DNA follows: TGCGCCAGCAGCCTATTTCTTGGGGAGCGATCCTACAATGAGCAGTTCTTC. This sequence joins TRBV5-1 and TRBJ2-1, with D tentatively TRBD2 (5 bases). Between the trimmed V and J ends, which lost 4 bases and 1 base, there was a span of 18 bases. This CDR3 contains 17 residues. Germline assignment: CDR1 SGHRS and CDR2 YFSETQ.

This clonotype was counted at least ten times. The CDR3 sequence: CASRGDLWGGYTF. As DNA, the CDR3 is TGTGCCAGCAGGGGTGACCTTTGGGGCGGCTACACCTTC. The chain recombines TRBV2 with TRBJ1-2; weak D call: TRBD1 (5 bases). CDR3 size: 13 residues. With 6 bases removed from V and 8 bases from J, the gap between germline ends came to 16 bases. CDR1 is SNHLY, CDR2 FYNNEI, per germline.

This clonotype was counted between two and nine times. V is TRBV18 and J is TRBJ1-2; D is ambiguous. The length of the CDR3 is 13 residues. Germline loops: CDR1 KGHSH, CDR2 LQKENI. V lost 3 bases to trimming and J lost 7 bases, with 12 bases between them. In nucleotides, the CDR3 is TGTGCCAGCTCACCTATGCAGGAGGGTGGCTACACCTTC. Translating it yields CASSPMQEGGYTF.

This clonotype was seen many times. The rearrangement links TRBV12-5 to TRBJ2-2; D is unclear. The V and J ends lost 3 bases and 0 bases respectively, with 5 bases between them. This CDR3 has 14 residues. Looked up from germline, CDR1 is LGHNT and CDR2 is FRNRAP. The CDR3 region has the DNA TGTGCTAGTGGTTTCGGACCGAACACCGGGGAGCTGTTTTTT. As protein: CASGFGPNTGELFF.

This clonotype has more than one count but fewer than ten. The rearrangement joins TRBV5-4 to TRBJ2-2; 8 bases are shared with TRBD1. V lost 4 bases, J lost 4 bases, and 9 bases stayed unmatched. CDR1 and CDR2 from the germline V gene are SGHNT and YYREEE (reference sequence). The CDR3 runs 16 residues. The CDR3 is CASSAGQAQGTGELFF. The CDR3 nucleotides are TGTGCCAGCAGCGCGGGACAGGCCCAAGGCACCGGGGAGCTGTTTTTT.

This chain uses TRBV6-2 or TRBV6-3 with TRBJ2-1, with 11 bases matching TRBD2. The CDR3 contains 16 residues. Germline V lookup: CDR1 MNHEY, CDR2 SVGEGT. V gave up 8 bases and J gave up 0 bases; unmatched junction bases: 6. CDR3 region: CASGRLAGSSYNEQFF. The DNA of the CDR3 is TGTGCCAGCGGTAGACTAGCGGGAAGCTCCTACAATGAGCAGTTCTTC.

The chain employs TRBV10-3 and TRBJ2-3; 10 bases map to TRBD2. CDR1 is ENHRY and CDR2 is SYGVKD in the germline V gene. This CDR3 is 16 amino acids long. V trimming: 4 bases; J trimming: 5 bases; junction bases outside the gene matches: 9. The CDR3: CAISGKVAGGIDTQYF. CDR3 DNA: TGTGCCATCAGTGGAAAGGTAGCGGGAGGTATAGATACGCAGTATTTT.

This clonotype came up many times. The chain employs TRBV10-3 and TRBJ2-1; 15 nucleotides line up with TRBD2. Germline assignment: CDR1 ENHRY and CDR2 SYGVKD. The CDR3 is made up of 13 amino acids. The junction had 1 base not matched to a gene; V was cut back by 7 bases and J by 9 bases. The CDR3 spells CAIKGLAGGEQFF. The CDR3 coding sequence is TGTGCCATCAAGGGACTAGCGGGGGGTGAGCAGTTCTTC.

This clonotype was seen at least ten times. The rearrangement uses TRBV15 and TRBJ1-1; 9 bases align to TRBD1. The CDR3 is made up of 15 amino acids. In germline, CDR1 is LNHNV, CDR2 YYDKDF (reference sequence). The V segment lost 3 bases and the J segment 1 base; nucleotides outside the gene matches: 3. Here the CDR3 DNA reads TGTGCCACCAGCAGGTTGGACAGGGGGAACACTGAAGCTTTCTTT. Its protein is CATSRLDRGNTEAFF.

This clonotype was seen only a few times. V is TRBV6-5 and J is TRBJ1-2; 8 nucleotides agree with TRBD1. J was trimmed by 8 bases and V by 6 bases; bases with no gene match: 11. CDR1 MNHEY and CDR2 SVGAGI come from the germline V gene. The CDR3 has 14 amino acids. CDR3 loop: CASRGQGVFYGYTF. The CDR3 DNA sequence: TGTGCCAGCAGAGGACAGGGAGTCTTCTACGGCTACACCTTC.

This clonotype was seen repeatedly, ten times or more. The chain has TRBV27 and TRBJ1-5, with D possibly TRBD1 on 6 matching bases. Germline V gene sequence: CDR1 MNHEY, CDR2 SMNVEV (reference sequence). This CDR3 is built from 14 residues. V lost 8 bases and J 0 bases, leaving 11 bases between the germline ends. The CDR3 bases are TGTGCCAGCGCGGACAGAAATAGCAATCAGCCCCAGCATTTT. It encodes CASADRNSNQPQHF.

This clonotype was seen repeatedly, ten times or more. The chain combines TRBV5-5 with TRBJ1-2, with a tentative D call TRBD1 (5 bases). The V and J ends lost 1 base and 3 bases respectively, with 7 bases between them. Germline V gene sequence: CDR1 SGHKS, CDR2 YYEKEE (reference sequence). The CDR3 consists of 13 residues. In DNA, the CDR3 is TGTGCCAGCAGCTTGATGGGGGACTATGGCTACACCTTC. This gives the protein CASSLMGDYGYTF.

In its sample, this clonotype was seen a few times. The rearrangement links TRBV19 to TRBJ1-1; D gene uncertain. Between the trimmed V and J ends, which lost 4 bases and 12 bases, there was a span of 18 bases. The CDR3 sequence is 13 residues long. Germline CDR1 reads LNHDA; CDR2 reads SQIVND (reference sequence). CDR3 amino acids: CASSTLDDAHTFF. CDR3 coding DNA: TGTGCCAGTAGTACTTTGGATGACGCTCACACTTTCTTT.

At least ten counts were recorded for this clonotype. CDR3: CASSASGRRDTGELFF. DNA of the CDR3: TGTGCCAGCAGCGCTAGCGGGAGAAGGGACACCGGGGAGCTGTTTTTT. The chain carries TRBV7-2 and TRBJ2-2, with 10 bases lining up with TRBD2. J was trimmed by 3 bases and V by 5 bases; bases with no gene match: 6. This CDR3 region has 16 residues. From germline, CDR1 is SGHTA and CDR2 FQGNSA.